There are many counts of the clone carrying this TCR beta chain. Its antigen remains unknown. Researchers made TCR beta libraries by using iRepertoire HTBI primers and running Arm-PCR on CDR3 regions. TCRdb re-derived calls from the multiplex PCR reads in MiXCR, one entry per CDR3 protein. Here the sample spans roughly 250,000 distinct CDR3 sequences, approximately 18% being singletons. The data belong to a study of regulatory T cells in long-lasting Graves disease. Whole-study findings and limits: Persistent disease was associated with favored TRBV28 usage and with favored use of TRBJ1-2 and TRBJ2-5. TCR diversity was lower in persistent Graves' patients than in newly diagnosed ones.

The time point was: newly diagnosed GD, antithyroid drugs for less than 3 months. With RNA extracted from PBMCs as input, the TCR library was made. Trimming removed 6 bases from V and 3 bases from J, with 12 bases in between. CDR3 length: 15 amino acids. Per germline, CDR1 SNHLY and CDR2 FYNNEI. The data were also submitted as part of a second study, on T cells in Graves' hyperthyroidism and ophthalmopathy.

The clonotype comes from a woman younger than 45 with Graves disease. The rearrangement uses TRBV2 and TRBJ1-6; D may be TRBD1 (5 bases). This specimen was peripheral blood mononuclear cells (PBMCs), taken at new diagnosis, from a patient treated with antithyroid drugs. CDR3 in DNA: TGTGCCAGCAGCGCAGGGAGCCTCTATAATTCACCCCTCCACTTT. This translates into CASSAGSLYNSPLHF.